The source of this TCR beta chain is a study of T-cell memory formation after mild COVID-19. Overall study: Largely, the TCR clusters proved donor specific. Broader study findings: Chiefly within CM and EM were the contracting CD4+ clones; CD8+ ones were within EMRA. The study found balanced CD4/CD8 in clones contracting day 15 to 85 and a CD4+ lean in later expanders. In pre-infection memory, a portion of responding clones appeared, which suggested that cross-reactive memory joined.

TCRdb analysed the 5' RACE reads with MiXCR anew, one entry per CDR3 protein. This sample yields approximately 230,000 distinct CDR3 sequences, of which 15% to 20% are seen a single time; 3% to 4.5% belongs to the top ten. This clonotype was counted between two and nine times. Its matching antigen is unknown. The source of this sequence is a man younger than 30 who had mild COVID-19 (a few samples of this study predate the infection). Cell type and time point are not known. The material sequenced was PBMCs or a T cell subset sorted from them (not recorded which).

CDR3 amino acids: CASSLSAGQEGRYTF. CDR3 DNA: TGTGCCAGCAGCTTAAGTGCTGGGCAGGAAGGGCGGTACACCTTC. The chain joins TRBV7-3 to TRBJ1-2; D gene unclear. The ends were cut back, 1 base at V and 11 bases at J, with 20 bases in the middle. CDR1 and CDR2 (germline): SGHTA, FQGTGA. The CDR3 runs 15 residues.